This T cell receptor (beta chain) was identified in a study of cytomegalovirus exposure and HLA in healthy donors. A multiplex PCR was run with 60 Vbeta primers and 13 Jbeta primers. The table came from immunoSEQ multiplex PCR; TCRdb's copy has only in-frame clones and leaves some out. The repertoire holds roughly 140,000 clones, with 80% to 90% as singletons. This clone has just a few counts. The antigen is not known. Germline V gene data show CDR1 as SEHNR and CDR2 as FQNEAQ (reference sequence). V shed 4 bases and J 3 bases; nucleotides not matched to a gene: 1. This CDR3 contains 13 residues. Broader study findings: A later analysis found most CMV-associated TCR beta chains apparently HLA-restricted. Most subjects' HLA-A and HLA-B alleles were reportedly predicted from TCR beta sequences. Other equally common chains were less clonally expanded than HLA-associated TCR beta chains, a later analysis showed.

The sequenced material came from PBMCs. The source of this sequence is a woman aged 40 to 50 in good health and CMV-seropositive. J is TRBJ1-1 and V is TRBV7-9, with 8 bases that match TRBD1. The CDR3 DNA reads as TGTGCCAGCAGCTACAGGGGGGACACTGAAGCTTTCTTT. Its translation: CASSYRGDTEAFF. Variable domain in full (rest from reference TRBV7-9 and TRBJ1-1): DTGVSQNPRHKITKRGQNVTFRCDPISEHNRLYWYRQTLGQGPEFLTYFQNEAQLEKSRLLSDRFSAERPKGSFSTLEIQRTEQGDSAMYLCASSYRGDTEAFFGQGTRLTVV.